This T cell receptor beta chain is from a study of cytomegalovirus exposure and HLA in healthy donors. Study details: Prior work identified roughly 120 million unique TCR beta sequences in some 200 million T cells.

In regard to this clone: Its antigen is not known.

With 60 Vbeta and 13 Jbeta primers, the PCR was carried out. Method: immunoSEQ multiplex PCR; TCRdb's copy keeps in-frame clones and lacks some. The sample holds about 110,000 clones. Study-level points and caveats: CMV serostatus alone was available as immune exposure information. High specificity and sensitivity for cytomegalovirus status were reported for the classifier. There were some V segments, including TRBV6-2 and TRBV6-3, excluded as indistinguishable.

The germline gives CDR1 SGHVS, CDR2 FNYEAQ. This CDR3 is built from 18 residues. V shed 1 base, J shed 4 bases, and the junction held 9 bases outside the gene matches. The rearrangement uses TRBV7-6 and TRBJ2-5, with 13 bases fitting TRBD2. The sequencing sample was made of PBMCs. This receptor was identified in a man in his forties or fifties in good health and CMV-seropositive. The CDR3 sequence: CASSLGTGLAGAGETQYF. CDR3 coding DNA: TGTGCCAGCAGCTTAGGGACAGGACTAGCGGGAGCCGGAGAGACCCAGTACTTC.